The 4 T cell receptor beta chains below were found in one sample sequenced in a study of blood T cell repertoires in COVID-19. TCRdb keeps only in-frame clones here, not all; method: immunoSEQ multiplex PCR. The table records about 130,000 clones, about four fifths of them present only once. The sample taken for sequencing was peripheral blood. These receptors were obtained from a woman older than 75 with acute or convalescent COVID-19.

This chain connects TRBV3-1 (or the pseudogene TRBV3-2) to TRBJ1-3, with D hard to call. Trimming shortened V by 2 bases and J by 3 bases, and 5 bases separated the two germline ends. Germline V lookup: CDR1 LGHDT, CDR2 YNNKEL (reference sequence). The CDR3 is made up of 13 amino acids. CDR3 sequence: CASSQRGGNTIYF. CDR3 bases: TGTGCCAGCAGCCAACGGGGTGGAAACACCATATATTTT.

This rearrangement joins TRBV5-1 to TRBJ1-3, with a possible D match to TRBD1 (6 bases). This CDR3 is 14 amino acids long. V dropped 3 bases and J dropped 7 bases, with 14 bases sitting between them. From germline, CDR1 is SGHRS and CDR2 YFSETQ. The CDR3 sequence is CASSSGGQRNTIYF. CDR3 bases: TGCGCCAGCAGCTCCGGGGGGCAGAGGAACACCATATATTTT.

The rearrangement links TRBV5-6 to TRBJ1-3, with D hard to call. Germline V gene lookup returns CDR1 SGHDT and CDR2 YYEEEE. This CDR3 has 17 amino acids. V lost 2 bases and J 0 bases, leaving 15 bases between the germline ends. The CDR3, as DNA: TGTGCCAGCAGCTTTCCGACATTCGGCAGCTCTGGAAACACCATATATTTT. This sequence encodes CASSFPTFGSSGNTIYF.

This clone was counted a single time. J is TRBJ2-7 and V is TRBV7-8; TRBD1 aligns across 9 bases. Germline-derived CDR1 and CDR2 are SGHVS and FQNEAQ. There are 16 residues in the CDR3. V shed 6 bases and J 1 base; nucleotides not matched to a gene: 10. DNA of the CDR3: TGTGCCAGCAGTAGACCAAGGACAGGGGAGTCCTACGAGCAGTACTTC. As protein: CASSRPRTGESYEQYF.